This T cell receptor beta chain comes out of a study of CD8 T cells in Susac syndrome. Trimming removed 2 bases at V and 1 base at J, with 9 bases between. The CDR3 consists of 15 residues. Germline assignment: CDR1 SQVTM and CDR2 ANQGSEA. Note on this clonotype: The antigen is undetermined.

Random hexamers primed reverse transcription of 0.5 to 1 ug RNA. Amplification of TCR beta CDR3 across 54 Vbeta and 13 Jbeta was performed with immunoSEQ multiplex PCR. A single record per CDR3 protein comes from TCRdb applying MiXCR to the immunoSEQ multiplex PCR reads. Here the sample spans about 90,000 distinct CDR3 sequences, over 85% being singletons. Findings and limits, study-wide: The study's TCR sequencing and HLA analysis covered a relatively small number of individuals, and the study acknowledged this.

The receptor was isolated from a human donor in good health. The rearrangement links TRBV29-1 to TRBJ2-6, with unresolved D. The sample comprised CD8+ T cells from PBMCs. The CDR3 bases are TGCAGCGTTGAATCCCCAACGTCTGGGGCCAACGTCCTGACTTTC. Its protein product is CSVESPTSGANVLTF.